Following are 21 T cell receptor beta chains from one sample sequenced in a study of T cells in Graves' hyperthyroidism and ophthalmopathy (dated by TCRdb to between 2018 and 2020). Library preparation employed multiplex PCR. Sequencing used an Illumina HiSeq 2000. The TCR beta CDR3 regions were amplified from RNA transcripts. The TCR CDR3 was subjected to a first round of RT-PCR using the HTBI primer set and the Qiagen OneStep RT-PCR kit. TCRdb trimmed the raw reads at Q25, called clones with MiXCR and kept productive beta chains. Duplicate CDR3 protein sequences are folded into a single record with the most common DNA and genes. The sample table shows some 340,000 distinct CDR3 sequences, and around 15% are seen once. About 37% of the sample lies in the top ten. Sequenced input: blood. The receptors originated from a woman between 35 and 50 years old with Graves' ophthalmopathy.

V usage is TRBV12-3 or TRBV12-4 and J usage is TRBJ2-1; 12 bases line up with TRBD2. There are 15 residues in the CDR3. With 6 bases clipped from V and 8 bases from J, the junction kept 8 bases outside the gene matches. CDR3 residues: CASSLTSGSVHEQFF. The CDR3, as DNA: TGTGCCAGCAGCTTGACTAGCGGGAGTGTACATGAGCAGTTCTTC.

The chain carries TRBV19 and TRBJ1-1; TRBD1 agrees at 8 bases. Looked up from germline, CDR1 is LNHDA and CDR2 is SQIVND (reference sequence). This CDR3 is 17 amino acids long. Trimming took 3 bases from V and 4 from J; bases not matched to a gene: 13. CDR3 in amino acids: CASSIRTGTRSGTEAFF. Here the CDR3 DNA reads TGTGCCAGTAGTATTCGGACAGGGACTAGAAGTGGCACTGAAGCTTTCTTT. Full variable domain (outside the CDR3, taken from reference TRBV19 and TRBJ1-1): DGGITQSPKYLFRKEGQNVTLSCEQNLNHDAMYWYRQDPGQGLRLIYYSQIVNDFQKGDIAEGYSVSREKKESFPLTVTSAQKNPTAFYLCASSIRTGTRSGTEAFFGQGTRLTVV.

Points on this clonotype: A read error may be the cause here, since a much bigger clone is one base away. Here the CDR3 omits its conserved ending phenylalanine or tryptophan, so a read error is the likely source. The V gene is TRBV14, the J gene TRBJ1-6; a weak D match, TRBD1 (5 bases). This CDR3 is 16 amino acids long. The germline V gene has CDR1 SGHDN and CDR2 FVKESK. Trimming removed 2 bases from V and 4 bases from J, with 12 bases in between. The DNA of the CDR3 is TGTGCCAGCAGCCAACAGGGCGGGAGGTATAATTCACCCCTCCACTTG. This gives the protein CASSQQGGRYNSPLHL.

This clonotype was counted only a few times. V and J are TRBV20-1 and TRBJ1-1, with unresolved D. Looked up from germline, CDR1 is DFQATT and CDR2 is SNEGSKA (reference sequence). The CDR3 is 11 residues long. Trimming removed 5 bases from V and 7 bases from J, with 11 bases in between. CDR3 sequence: CSAGFGYEAFF. Written as DNA, the CDR3 is TGCAGTGCTGGCTTCGGTTATGAAGCTTTCTTT.

The rearrangement links TRBV7-2 to TRBJ1-2; a possible D gene is TRBD1 (6 bases). This CDR3 spans 13 amino acids. The ends were cut back, 4 bases at V and 3 bases at J, with 9 bases in the middle. Germline CDR1 and CDR2: SGHTA and FQGNSA. This CDR3 reads CASSSDRHYGYTF. As DNA, the CDR3 is TGTGCCAGCAGCTCAGACAGGCACTATGGCTACACCTTC.

A few counts support this clonotype. V usage is TRBV15 and J usage is TRBJ2-1; TRBD2 matches 13 bases. CDR1 and CDR2 (germline): LNHNV, YYDKDF (reference sequence). The CDR3 runs to 18 residues. V dropped 0 bases and J dropped 0; count of bases not matched to a gene: 2. CDR3 DNA sequence: TGTGCCACCAGCAGAGAACTAGCGGGGGGGAGCTCCTACAATGAGCAGTTCTTC. It translates to CATSRELAGGSSYNEQFF.

The chain combines TRBV5-5 with TRBJ2-7, with no clear D. Germline V gene lookup returns CDR1 SGHKS and CDR2 YYEKEE (reference sequence). Deletions cut 0 bases from V and 2 bases from J, with 6 bases between. The CDR3 is 13 residues long. The CDR3 spells CASSLVAAYEQYF. The CDR3 DNA follows: TGTGCCAGCAGCTTGGTAGCCGCCTACGAGCAGTACTTC.

This rearrangement joins TRBV5-8 to TRBJ2-1; 7 bases line up with TRBD2. The V segment lost 4 bases and the J segment 0 bases; nucleotides outside the gene matches: 7. CDR3 length: 16 residues. Germline-derived CDR1 and CDR2 are SGHTS and YDEGEE. This CDR3 reads CASSQLGLVSYNEQFF. DNA for the CDR3: TGTGCCAGCAGCCAACTCGGACTAGTCTCCTACAATGAGCAGTTCTTC.

This clonotype appeared a few times. The chain couples TRBV5-6 to TRBJ1-4; no definite D call. Trimming removed 1 base from V and 1 base from J, with 11 bases in between. This CDR3 is 16 amino acids long. Germline CDR1 is SGHDT and CDR2 is YYEEEE. Here the CDR3 reads CASSLFPVGTNEKLFF. For the CDR3, the DNA is TGTGCCAGCAGCTTGTTCCCGGTGGGAACTAATGAAAAACTGTTTTTT.

The sample holds many counts of this clonotype. The rearrangement uses TRBV5-6 and TRBJ2-7; TRBD1 agrees at 8 bases. Germline CDR1 is SGHDT and CDR2 is YYEEEE. The CDR3 length is 14 residues. Unmatched junction bases numbered 5, after V lost 0 bases and J lost 6 bases. This CDR3 is CASSLARGRGEQYF. The CDR3 DNA reads TGTGCCAGCAGCTTGGCCAGGGGGCGCGGCGAGCAGTACTTC.

This clonotype was seen at least ten times. This chain's CDR3 is CATSRPIGQVNLYGYTF. The CDR3 DNA follows: TGTGCCACCAGCCGACCCATTGGACAGGTTAATCTCTATGGCTACACCTTC. The chain carries TRBV15 and TRBJ1-2; 7 nucleotides agree with TRBD1. This CDR3 has 17 amino acids. V was clipped by 5 bases and J by 4 bases; unmatched bases: 16. Germline V CDR1 and CDR2: LNHNV, YYDKDF (reference sequence).

The CDR3 DNA reads as TGTGCCAGCAGTTACTCGAGAGGCTTTTTAACCGGGGAGCTGTTTTTT. Translating gives CASSYSRGFLTGELFF. V usage is TRBV6-6 and J usage is TRBJ2-2; no reliable D call. V lost 0 bases, J lost 5 bases, and 13 bases lay in between. Germline lookup yields CDR1 MNHNY and CDR2 SVGAGI (reference sequence). This CDR3 is built from 16 residues.

The chain joins TRBV20-1 to TRBJ2-5, with TRBD2 matching 7 bases. Per the germline V gene, CDR1 is DFQATT and CDR2 is SNEGSKA (reference sequence). This CDR3 has 14 residues. The J segment lost 0 bases and the V segment lost 6 bases, leaving 7 bases of the junction unmatched. CDR3 loop: CSAPTSTYQETQYF. CDR3 sequence (DNA): TGCAGTGCCCCGACTAGCACCTACCAAGAGACCCAGTACTTC.

This clonotype has only a few counts. This chain joins TRBV20-1 and TRBJ1-6; D may be TRBD1 (6 bases). V lost 0 bases and J 7 bases, leaving 13 bases between the germline ends. The CDR3 consists of 15 residues. Germline loops: CDR1 DFQATT, CDR2 SNEGSKA (reference sequence). This chain's CDR3 is CSARDQGGPNSPLHF. The CDR3 DNA reads as TGCAGTGCTAGAGATCAAGGGGGACCAAATTCACCCCTCCACTTT.

This clonotype was found many times. This chain links TRBV27 with TRBJ2-1, with 13 bases lining up with TRBD2. The germline CDR1 and CDR2 sequences are MNHEY and SMNVEV (reference sequence). The junction had 3 bases not matched to a gene; V was cut back by 4 bases and J by 3 bases. The CDR3 loop spans 16 amino acids. CDR3 loop: CASSSGLAGVYNEQFF. CDR3 nucleotide sequence: TGTGCCAGCAGTTCTGGACTAGCGGGAGTCTACAATGAGCAGTTCTTC.

The J gene is TRBJ1-4, the V gene TRBV20-1; unclear D gene. Deletions cut 7 bases from V and 0 bases from J, with 15 bases between. Germline V lookup: CDR1 DFQATT, CDR2 SNEGSKA (reference sequence). This CDR3 is built from 15 residues. The CDR3 loop reads CSVRTLTATNEKLFF. CDR3 bases: TGCAGTGTTAGGACCCTAACTGCAACTAATGAAAAACTGTTTTTT.

The gene calls are TRBV20-1 and TRBJ1-5, with D hard to call. The CDR3 extends over 13 amino acids. Between the trimmed V and J ends, which lost 7 bases and 1 base, there was a span of 11 bases. Germline CDR1 is DFQATT and CDR2 is SNEGSKA (reference sequence). The CDR3 loop reads CSVETRSNQPQHF. The CDR3 coding sequence is TGCAGTGTCGAGACCAGGAGCAATCAGCCCCAGCATTTT.

This clonotype has just a few counts. As DNA, the CDR3 is TGTGCCAGCAGTTTGGGGGGGGCTGCTATCCACGAGCAGTACTTC. Translation: CASSLGGAAIHEQYF. This rearrangement joins TRBV12-3 or TRBV12-4 to TRBJ2-7; TRBD2 is a possible D gene (7 bases). Trimming took off 3 bases at V and 5 bases at J, with 17 bases between the two ends. The CDR3 is 15 amino acids.

There are many counts of this clonotype. This chain links TRBV2 with TRBJ1-4, with D uncertain. V dropped 5 bases and J dropped 0 bases, with 13 bases sitting between them. This CDR3 has 16 residues. The V gene's germline CDR1 is SNHLY and CDR2 FYNNEI. DNA for the CDR3: TGTGCCAGCAGTACAACACGAACCGCAACTAATGAAAAACTGTTTTTT. It codes for CASSTTRTATNEKLFF.

This sequence joins TRBV7-9 and TRBJ2-2, with TRBD2 matching 11 bases. The trim removed 5 bases at V and 6 bases at J, leaving 11 bases unmatched. The germline V gene has CDR1 SEHNR and CDR2 FQNEAQ (reference sequence). The CDR3 sequence is 17 residues long. CDR3 loop: CASSPSHSGRAAGELFF. The CDR3 coding sequence is TGTGCCAGCAGCCCATCCCATAGCGGGAGGGCGGCCGGGGAGCTGTTTTTT.

This clonotype was detected ten times or more. The rearrangement joins TRBV12-3 or TRBV12-4 to TRBJ1-3; D not certain. The CDR3 totals 15 residues. The V gene lost 4 bases and the J gene lost 2 bases, with 12 bases spanning the gap. The CDR3 region has the DNA TGTGCCAGCAGTTCCCACGGGGTTACTGGAAACACCATATATTTT. Protein sequence: CASSSHGVTGNTIYF.